Given below is one T cell receptor (beta chain) in context. The target antigen is unknown. The 120-subject validation cohort, separate from the approximately 630-subject first cohort, included the donors. The data were obtained in a study of cytomegalovirus exposure and HLA in healthy donors. Method: immunoSEQ multiplex PCR; TCRdb's copy keeps in-frame clones and lacks some. The sample includes some 120,000 clones, approximately 90% of them seen just once. There are 16 residues in the CDR3. V was shortened by 2 bases and J by 5 bases, with 15 bases between the two germline ends. Germline V gene sequence: CDR1 SGHAT, CDR2 FQNNGV. Findings and limits, study-wide: The study recorded about 160 TCR beta chains that were cytomegalovirus-associated. First-cohort TCR clusters tended to co-occur in the 130 or so validation repertoires, a later analysis found. Reports indicated that the classifier achieved high specificity and sensitivity in diagnosing cytomegalovirus status.

Sequenced: PBMCs. The chain uses TRBV11-2 and TRBJ1-4, with D possibly being TRBD1 (6 bases). The TCR comes from a woman aged 18 to 35 in good health and CMV-seronegative. The CDR3: CASSLLQGRENEKLFF. In DNA form, the CDR3 reads TGTGCCAGCAGCTTATTACAGGGTCGAGAGAATGAAAAACTGTTTTTT.